These T cell receptor beta chains were read from a single sample in a study of early T cells in non-severe SARS-CoV-2 infection. Each CDR3 protein gets one entry after TCRdb re-called the 5' RACE reads with MiXCR. The data hold approximately 40,000 distinct CDR3 sequences, with roughly a tenth observed a single time. Sample: whole blood. The receptors originated from an adult who was a healthcare worker with PCR-confirmed SARS-CoV-2 infection or an uninfected control (not recorded which). CDR3s include the opening cysteine and the closing phenylalanine or tryptophan. Fields, in order: CDR3 DNA, CDR3 protein, D gene, V gene, clone size, J gene. A D gene is named only where the DNA matches it firmly. Part of the rows lack a size; the others show once, few, many or a class for expanded clones.

cdr3_nt: TGTGCCAGCACACCGGGACAGATAGGCTACTCACCCCTCCACTTT
cdr3_aa: CASTPGQIGYSPLHF
d_call: TRBD1
v_call: TRBV5-6
clone_size: few
j_call: TRBJ1-6

cdr3_nt: TGTGCCAGCAGTTACTCCCCTCCGGAGGGATCTAACTATGGCTACACCTTC
cdr3_aa: CASSYSPPEGSNYGYTF
d_call: -
v_call: TRBV6-5
clone_size: many
j_call: TRBJ1-2

cdr3_nt: TGTGCCAGCAGCCTGGGTCCCCAATTAGAGACCCAGTACTTC
cdr3_aa: CASSLGPQLETQYF
d_call: -
v_call: TRBV6-5
clone_size: many
j_call: TRBJ2-5

cdr3_nt: TGCAGCGTTGTCGGAAAGGGCAGCTCCTACGAGCAGTACTTC
cdr3_aa: CSVVGKGSSYEQYF
d_call: -
v_call: TRBV29-1
clone_size: many
j_call: TRBJ2-7

cdr3_nt: TGCAGCGTTGCCGGGACAGGGAACAATGAGCAGTTCTTC
cdr3_aa: CSVAGTGNNEQFF
d_call: TRBD1
v_call: TRBV29-1
clone_size: many
j_call: TRBJ2-1

cdr3_nt: TGTGCCAGCAGCCAAGTCTGGGGGTTGACTGAAGCTTTCTTT
cdr3_aa: CASSQVWGLTEAFF
d_call: -
v_call: TRBV4-2
clone_size: many
j_call: TRBJ1-1

cdr3_nt: TGTGCCTGGAGGAGGGGTACGGATAGCAATCAGCCCCAGCATTTT
cdr3_aa: CAWRRGTDSNQPQHF
d_call: -
v_call: TRBV30
clone_size: -
j_call: TRBJ1-5

cdr3_nt: TGTGCCATCAGTGGGACGGGCGCCTCTGGGGCCAACGTCCTGACTTTC
cdr3_aa: CAISGTGASGANVLTF
d_call: -
v_call: TRBV10-3
clone_size: few
j_call: TRBJ2-6

cdr3_nt: TGTGCCTGGGGCAGCGGGGTAGGCAATGAGCAGTTCTTC
cdr3_aa: CAWGSGVGNEQFF
d_call: TRBD2
v_call: TRBV30
clone_size: -
j_call: TRBJ2-1

cdr3_nt: TGTGCCTGGAGTCAGGGTTACGAGCAGTACTTC
cdr3_aa: CAWSQGYEQYF
d_call: -
v_call: TRBV30
clone_size: many
j_call: TRBJ2-7

cdr3_nt: TGTGCCAGCCGGTTGGCAGGGGCAAACACTGAAGCTTTCTTT
cdr3_aa: CASRLAGANTEAFF
d_call: -
v_call: TRBV27
clone_size: -
j_call: TRBJ1-1

cdr3_nt: TGTGCTAGCAGCCCTACTAAAGAGACCCAGTACTTC
cdr3_aa: CASSPTKETQYF
d_call: -
v_call: TRBV7-7
clone_size: -
j_call: TRBJ2-5

cdr3_nt: TGTGCCAGCAGCCCAGGACAGGGCTGGAACACTGAAGCTTTCTTT
cdr3_aa: CASSPGQGWNTEAFF
d_call: TRBD1
v_call: TRBV7-9
clone_size: -
j_call: TRBJ1-1

cdr3_nt: TGCAGCGTTGAATGGCGGGGGGTCACTGAAGCTTTCTTT
cdr3_aa: CSVEWRGVTEAFF
d_call: -
v_call: TRBV29-1
clone_size: -
j_call: TRBJ1-1

cdr3_nt: TGTGCCAGCGGGCCGGGGAGCGCCAAAAACATTCAGTACTTC
cdr3_aa: CASGPGSAKNIQYF
d_call: -
v_call: TRBV7-2
clone_size: few
j_call: TRBJ2-4

cdr3_nt: TGTGCCAGCAGCTTATCCGGGACTAGCGGCACAGATACGCAGTATTTT
cdr3_aa: CASSLSGTSGTDTQYF
d_call: TRBD2
v_call: TRBV7-3
clone_size: many
j_call: TRBJ2-3

cdr3_nt: TGTGCCAGCAGCTCCTGGGGGGATCAGCCCCAGCATTTT
cdr3_aa: CASSSWGDQPQHF
d_call: -
v_call: TRBV7-9
clone_size: many
j_call: TRBJ1-5

cdr3_nt: TGTGCCAGCAGCTCCGGGATTACTCAAGCTTTCTTT
cdr3_aa: CASSSGITQAFF
d_call: -
v_call: TRBV12-3/TRBV12-4
clone_size: -
j_call: TRBJ1-1

cdr3_nt: TGTGCCAGCAGCTTAGATACTCAGCCCCAGCATTTT
cdr3_aa: CASSLDTQPQHF
d_call: -
v_call: TRBV7-9
clone_size: medium-sized
j_call: TRBJ1-5

cdr3_nt: TGTGCCAGCAGCTTGGAGGGGCCCCAAAACATTCAGTACTTC
cdr3_aa: CASSLEGPQNIQYF
d_call: -
v_call: TRBV5-4
clone_size: few
j_call: TRBJ2-4

cdr3_nt: TGTGCCAGCAGTTTGACGACGAGCTCCTACAATGAGCAGTTCTTC
cdr3_aa: CASSLTTSSYNEQFF
d_call: -
v_call: TRBV6-6
clone_size: -
j_call: TRBJ2-1

cdr3_nt: TGTGCCTGGGAGAAAGGGGTGGCCTATGGCTACACCTTC
cdr3_aa: CAWEKGVAYGYTF
d_call: -
v_call: TRBV30
clone_size: -
j_call: TRBJ1-2

cdr3_nt: TGCGCCAGCAGCCAATTTCCTGGCGGGACATCGACCTACGAGCAGTACTTC
cdr3_aa: CASSQFPGGTSTYEQYF
d_call: -
v_call: TRBV4-3
clone_size: -
j_call: TRBJ2-7

cdr3_nt: TGTGCCAGTACCATGACAGAAAGCTCCTACGAGCAGTACTTC
cdr3_aa: CASTMTESSYEQYF
d_call: -
v_call: TRBV19
clone_size: -
j_call: TRBJ2-7

cdr3_nt: TGTGCCAGCAGCCCGCGGGGTTCAGACAGGACCCTTGGGGCCCTCCACTTT
cdr3_aa: CASSPRGSDRTLGALHF
d_call: -
v_call: TRBV7-9
clone_size: few
j_call: TRBJ1-6

cdr3_nt: TGTGCCATCAGTCGGGACAGTGTGCCTCAGCCCCAGCATTTT
cdr3_aa: CAISRDSVPQPQHF
d_call: TRBD1
v_call: TRBV10-3
clone_size: many
j_call: TRBJ1-5

cdr3_nt: TGTGCCAGCAGCCAAATAGGGTCCGAGCAGTACTTC
cdr3_aa: CASSQIGSEQYF
d_call: -
v_call: TRBV14
clone_size: few
j_call: TRBJ2-7

cdr3_nt: TGTGCCATCGCTGTTGCGGGGGGACTCTCCACAGATACGCAGTATTTT
cdr3_aa: CAIAVAGGLSTDTQYF
d_call: TRBD2
v_call: TRBV10-3
clone_size: -
j_call: TRBJ2-3

cdr3_nt: TGCAGTGCCCGGGGTCCTAATGAAAAACTGTTTTTT
cdr3_aa: CSARGPNEKLFF
d_call: -
v_call: TRBV20-1
clone_size: -
j_call: TRBJ1-4

cdr3_nt: TGCAGCGTCCCCACCGGGGGTACCTTAAACATTCAGTACTTC
cdr3_aa: CSVPTGGTLNIQYF
d_call: -
v_call: TRBV29-1
clone_size: many
j_call: TRBJ2-4

cdr3_nt: TGTGCCAGCAGCCAAGATGCGACAAGACAAAAACTGTTTTTT
cdr3_aa: CASSQDATRQKLFF
d_call: -
v_call: TRBV3-1
clone_size: -
j_call: TRBJ1-4

cdr3_nt: TGTGCCAGCAGTTTCCAGCGGGGGGACAATGAGCAGTTCTTC
cdr3_aa: CASSFQRGDNEQFF
d_call: TRBD2
v_call: TRBV28
clone_size: -
j_call: TRBJ2-1

cdr3_nt: TGTGCCAGCAGCCAAGACGGGGGGCAGACCCAGTACTTC
cdr3_aa: CASSQDGGQTQYF
d_call: -
v_call: TRBV4-2
clone_size: -
j_call: TRBJ2-5

cdr3_nt: TGTGCCAGCAGCCTGACTAGCGGAACCACAGATACGCAGTATTTT
cdr3_aa: CASSLTSGTTDTQYF
d_call: TRBD2
v_call: TRBV5-6
clone_size: many
j_call: TRBJ2-3

cdr3_nt: TGTGCCAGCAGTGGGGACACCGGAGGCAATCAGCCCCAGCATTTT
cdr3_aa: CASSGDTGGNQPQHF
d_call: -
v_call: TRBV2
clone_size: many
j_call: TRBJ1-5

cdr3_nt: TGTGCCAGCTCACAAACAGGGGGCGATTCACCCCTCCACTTT
cdr3_aa: CASSQTGGDSPLHF
d_call: TRBD1
v_call: TRBV18
clone_size: -
j_call: TRBJ1-6

cdr3_nt: TGTGCCAGCAGCCAAGAACTCCCGGGACACGGAGGTGACACCTTC
cdr3_aa: CASSQELPGHGGDTF
d_call: -
v_call: TRBV3-1
clone_size: few
j_call: TRBJ1-2

cdr3_nt: TGTGCCAGCAGTTTTGGAGAGCAGTACTTC
cdr3_aa: CASSFGEQYF
d_call: -
v_call: TRBV3-1
clone_size: -
j_call: TRBJ2-7

cdr3_nt: TGTGCCAGCAGTCCCCTTGCAGGGGGTAATGAAAAACTGTTTTTT
cdr3_aa: CASSPLAGGNEKLFF
d_call: TRBD1
v_call: TRBV27
clone_size: few
j_call: TRBJ1-4

cdr3_nt: TGTGCCAGCAGACCCCCGGGACAGAAGATTCGAGCAACTGAAGCTTTCTTT
cdr3_aa: CASRPPGQKIRATEAFF
d_call: TRBD1
v_call: TRBV12-3/TRBV12-4
clone_size: -
j_call: TRBJ1-1

cdr3_nt: TGTGCCAGCTCACCACCCGAGGTTTACGGCTACACCTTC
cdr3_aa: CASSPPEVYGYTF
d_call: -
v_call: TRBV18
clone_size: many
j_call: TRBJ1-2